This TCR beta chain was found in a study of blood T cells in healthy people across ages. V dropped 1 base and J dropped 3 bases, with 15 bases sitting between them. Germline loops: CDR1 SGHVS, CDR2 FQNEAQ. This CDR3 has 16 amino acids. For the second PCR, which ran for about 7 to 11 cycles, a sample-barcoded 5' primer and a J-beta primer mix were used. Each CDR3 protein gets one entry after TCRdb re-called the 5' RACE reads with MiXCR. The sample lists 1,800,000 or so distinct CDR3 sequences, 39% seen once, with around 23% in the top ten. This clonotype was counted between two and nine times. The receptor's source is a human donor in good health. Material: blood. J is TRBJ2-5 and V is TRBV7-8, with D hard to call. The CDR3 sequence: CASSLGLALVKETQYF. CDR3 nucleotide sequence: TGTGCCAGCAGCTTAGGATTAGCACTCGTCAAAGAGACCCAGTACTTC.